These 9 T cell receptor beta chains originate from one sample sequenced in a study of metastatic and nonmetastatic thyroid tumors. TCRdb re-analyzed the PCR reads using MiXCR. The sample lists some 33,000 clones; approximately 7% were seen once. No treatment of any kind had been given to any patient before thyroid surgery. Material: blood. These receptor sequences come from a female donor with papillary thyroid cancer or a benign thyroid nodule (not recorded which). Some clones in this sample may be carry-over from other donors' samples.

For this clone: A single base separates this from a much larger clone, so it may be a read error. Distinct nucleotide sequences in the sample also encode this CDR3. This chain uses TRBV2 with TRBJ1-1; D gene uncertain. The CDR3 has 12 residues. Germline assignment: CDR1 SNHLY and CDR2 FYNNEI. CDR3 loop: CASRRENTEAFF. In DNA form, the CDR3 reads TGTGCCAGCAGAAGGGAGAACACCGAAGCTTTCTTT.

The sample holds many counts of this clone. The CDR3 nucleotides are TGTGCCAGCAGTTACGAGGACCGGGGCTGGGCCAACGTCCTGACTTTC. Amino acid sequence: CASSYEDRGWANVLTF. This chain uses TRBV6-5 with TRBJ2-6, with D perhaps matching TRBD1 or TRBD2 (5 bases each). V dropped 2 bases and J dropped 5 bases, with 13 bases sitting between them. The CDR3 loop spans 16 amino acids. Per germline, CDR1 MNHEY and CDR2 SVGAGI.

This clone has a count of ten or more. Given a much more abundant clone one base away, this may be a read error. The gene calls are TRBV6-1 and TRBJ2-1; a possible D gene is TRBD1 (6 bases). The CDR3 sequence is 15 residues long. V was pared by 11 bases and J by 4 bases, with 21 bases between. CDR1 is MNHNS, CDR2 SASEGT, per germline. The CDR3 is CASSMDRLSYNEQFF. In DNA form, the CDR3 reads TGTGCCTCATCGATGGACAGACTGTCGTACAATGAGCAGTTCTTC.

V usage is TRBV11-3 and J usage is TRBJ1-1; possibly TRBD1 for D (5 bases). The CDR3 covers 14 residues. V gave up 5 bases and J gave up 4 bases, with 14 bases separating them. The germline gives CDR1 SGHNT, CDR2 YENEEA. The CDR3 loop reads CASSSRDSGTEAFF. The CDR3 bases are TGTGCCAGCAGCAGCCGTGACAGCGGCACTGAAGCTTTCTTT.

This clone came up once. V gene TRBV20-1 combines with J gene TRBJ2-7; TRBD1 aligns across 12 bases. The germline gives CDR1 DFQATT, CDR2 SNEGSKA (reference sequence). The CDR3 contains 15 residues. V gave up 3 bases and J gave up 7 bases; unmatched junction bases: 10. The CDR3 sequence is CSARPLGQGALEQYF. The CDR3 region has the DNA TGCAGTGCTAGGCCACTGGGACAGGGGGCTCTTGAGCAGTACTTC.

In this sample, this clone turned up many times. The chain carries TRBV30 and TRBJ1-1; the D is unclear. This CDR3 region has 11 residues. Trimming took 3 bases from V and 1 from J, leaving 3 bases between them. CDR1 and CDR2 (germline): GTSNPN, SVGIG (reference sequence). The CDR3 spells CAWRGNTEAFF. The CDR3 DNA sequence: TGTGCCTGGAGGGGGAACACTGAAGCTTTCTTT.

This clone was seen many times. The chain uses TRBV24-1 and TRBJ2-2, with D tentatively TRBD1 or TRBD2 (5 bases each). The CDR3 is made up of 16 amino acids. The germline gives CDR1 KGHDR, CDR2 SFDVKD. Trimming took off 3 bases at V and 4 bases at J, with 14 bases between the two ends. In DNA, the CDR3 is TGTGCCACCAGTGATCCGGGGCCCACCAGCACCGGGGAGCTGTTTTTT. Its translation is CATSDPGPTSTGELFF.

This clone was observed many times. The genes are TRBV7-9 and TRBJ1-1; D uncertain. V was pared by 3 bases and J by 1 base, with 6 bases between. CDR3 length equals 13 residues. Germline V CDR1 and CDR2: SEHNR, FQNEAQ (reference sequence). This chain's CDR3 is CASSLMGNTEAFF. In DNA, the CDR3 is TGTGCCAGCAGCTTGATGGGGAACACTGAAGCTTTCTTT. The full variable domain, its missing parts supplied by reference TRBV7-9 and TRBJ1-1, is DTGVSQNPRHKITKRGQNVTFRCDPISEHNRLYWYRQTLGQGPEFLTYFQNEAQLEKSRLLSDRFSAERPKGSFSTLEIQRTEQGDSAMYLCASSLMGNTEAFFGQGTRLTVV.

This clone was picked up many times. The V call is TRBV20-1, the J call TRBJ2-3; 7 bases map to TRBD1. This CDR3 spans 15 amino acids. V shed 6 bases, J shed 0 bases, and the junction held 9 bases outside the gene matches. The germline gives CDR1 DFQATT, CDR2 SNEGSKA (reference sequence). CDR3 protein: CSAWTGSGSTDTQYF. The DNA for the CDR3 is TGCAGTGCGTGGACAGGTTCAGGAAGCACAGATACGCAGTATTTT.